Shown below are 17 T cell receptor beta chains from a single sample sequenced in a study of early T cells in non-severe SARS-CoV-2 infection. From the 5' RACE reads, TCRdb called clonotypes with MiXCR, one entry per CDR3 protein. The sample includes nearly 60,000 distinct CDR3 sequences, about 13% seen only once; the top ten take roughly 9.1%. Sequenced material: whole blood. All receptors derive from an adult who was a healthcare worker with PCR-confirmed SARS-CoV-2 infection or an uninfected control (not recorded which).

This clonotype was picked up a small number of times. The chain carries TRBV6-1 and TRBJ2-5; a weak D match, TRBD2 (6 bases). The CDR3 loop spans 15 amino acids. The V gene lost 4 bases and the J gene lost 2 bases, with 14 bases spanning the gap. Germline lookup yields CDR1 MNHNS and CDR2 SASEGT. CDR3 sequence reads: CASSVYSGTQETQYF. In DNA, the CDR3 is TGTGCCAGCAGTGTTTACAGTGGGACTCAAGAGACCCAGTACTTC.

This clonotype appeared many times. The genes are TRBV7-8 and TRBJ2-7, with D perhaps being TRBD1 or TRBD2 (6 bases each). V lost 10 bases to trimming and J lost 2 bases, with 18 bases between them. Germline CDR1 and CDR2: SGHVS and FQNEAQ. CDR3 length: 14 residues. CDR3 amino acids: CATLRGDGTYEQYF. DNA for the CDR3: TGTGCCACCCTAAGGGGGGACGGCACCTACGAGCAGTACTTC. The whole variable domain, filled in from reference TRBV7-8 and TRBJ2-7, reads GAGVSQSPRYKVAKRGQDVALRCDPISGHVSLFWYQQALGQGPEFLTYFQNEAQLDKSGLPSDRFFAERPEGSVSTLKIQRTQQEDSAVYLCATLRGDGTYEQYFGPGTRLTVT.

This clonotype has at least ten counts. The V gene is TRBV21-1, the J gene TRBJ1-1; the table's D call TRBD1 went unverified against the DNA. TRBV21-1 is flagged as a pseudogene. This CDR3 comprises 12 residues. In nucleotides, the CDR3 is TGTGCCAGCAGCGACAGGAACACTGAAGCTTTCTTT. Protein: CASSDRNTEAFF.

The chain combines TRBV29-1 with TRBJ2-7; 9 positions agree with TRBD1. The CDR3 extends over 15 amino acids. CDR1 and CDR2 from the germline V gene are SQVTM and ANQGSEA. The V and J ends lost 7 bases and 2 bases, in that order; junction bases with no gene match: 12. As DNA, the CDR3 is TGCAGCGGTATCACAACAGGGGGCGCAACCTACGAGCAGTACTTC. Amino acid sequence: CSGITTGGATYEQYF.

The gene calls are TRBV20-1 and TRBJ1-3; D is possibly TRBD1 (5 bases). The germline V gene encodes CDR1 DFQATT and CDR2 SNEGSKA (reference sequence). There are 13 residues in the CDR3. V was cut by 4 bases and J by 3 bases, with 10 bases left in between. The CDR3 nucleotides are TGCAGTGCTACCCAGGGTCTTGGAAACACCATATATTTT. Amino acid sequence: CSATQGLGNTIYF.

This clonotype has ten or more counts. This chain uses TRBV18 with TRBJ1-5; TRBD1 matches at 8 bases. CDR3 length: 14 residues. Germline values: CDR1 KGHSH, CDR2 LQKENI. The junction had 3 bases not matched to a gene; V was cut back by 5 bases and J by 3 bases. CDR3 nucleotide sequence: TGTGCCAGCTCAACGACAGGGGACAATCAGCCCCAGCATTTT. Its protein product is CASSTTGDNQPQHF.

This clonotype was recorded a few times. The chain employs TRBV19 and TRBJ2-3; the D is unclear. This CDR3 spans 13 amino acids. CDR1 and CDR2 (germline): LNHDA, SQIVND (reference sequence). Trimming took 5 bases from V and 0 from J, leaving 6 bases between them. This CDR3 is CASSDTSTDTQYF. The CDR3 DNA is TGTGCCAGTAGTGACACTAGCACAGATACGCAGTATTTT.

This clonotype was observed a few times. CDR3 nucleotide sequence: TGTGCCAGTAGTACCCGAGCGGGGGGCTTTCCAGATACGCAGTATTTT. Protein product: CASSTRAGGFPDTQYF. The chain has TRBV19 and TRBJ2-3; 9 nucleotides agree with TRBD2. Germline V gene data show CDR1 as LNHDA and CDR2 as SQIVND (reference sequence). The CDR3 consists of 16 residues. V shed 4 bases and J 4 bases; nucleotides not matched to a gene: 9.

Sample share makes this clonotype medium-sized. V is TRBV27 and J is TRBJ2-7; TRBD1 matches at 7 bases. From germline, CDR1 is MNHEY and CDR2 SMNVEV (reference sequence). The V segment lost 5 bases and the J segment 4 bases; nucleotides outside the gene matches: 5. This CDR3 region has 13 residues. CDR3 nucleotides: TGTGCCAGCAGTCCACGACAGGGTTACGAGCAGTACTTC. Its protein is CASSPRQGYEQYF.

This clonotype was counted a few times. The rearrangement uses TRBV16 and TRBJ1-1; D ambiguous. Trimming shortened V by 2 bases and J by 1 base, and 8 bases separated the two germline ends. The CDR3 contains 14 residues. Looked up from germline, CDR1 is KGHSY and CDR2 is FQNENV. The CDR3 nucleotides read TGTGCCAGCAGCCAAGCGGACTGGAACACTGAAGCTTTCTTT. Translation: CASSQADWNTEAFF.

This clonotype was recorded at least ten times. The V call is TRBV29-1, the J call TRBJ2-4; 9 bases line up with TRBD1. CDR3 size: 12 residues. V lost 3 bases to trimming and J lost 11 bases; unmatched junction nucleotides: 5. CDR1 is SQVTM and CDR2 is ANQGSEA in the germline V gene. The CDR3 coding sequence is TGCAGCGTTGAGGGACAGGGTGTAGTTCAGTACTTC. Amino acids: CSVEGQGVVQYF.

The V and J genes are TRBV7-6 and TRBJ2-1, with D tentatively TRBD1 or TRBD2 (6 bases each). Germline V CDR1 and CDR2: SGHVS, FNYEAQ. This CDR3 has 16 amino acids. V was trimmed by 5 bases and J by 4 bases, leaving 18 bases between them. The CDR3 loop reads CASSPAGGPGYNEQFF. In DNA, the CDR3 is TGTGCCAGCAGCCCCGCTGGGGGGCCGGGGTACAATGAGCAGTTCTTC.

The chain links TRBV24-1 to TRBJ2-1, with D uncertain. The CDR3 consists of 11 residues. CDR1 and CDR2 (germline): KGHDR, SFDVKD. With 7 bases removed from V and 6 bases from J, the gap between germline ends came to 6 bases. The CDR3 DNA is TGTGCCACCAGACAACTCAATGAGCAGTTCTTC. This codes for CATRQLNEQFF.

V and J are TRBV6-1 and TRBJ1-2, with a possible D match to TRBD1 (5 bases). The V end was cut by 7 bases, the J end by 4 bases, with 10 bases between. The length of the CDR3 is 12 residues. CDR1 is MNHNS, CDR2 SASEGT, per germline. The CDR3 sequence is CASIGDFYGYTF. The CDR3 nucleotides read TGTGCCAGCATTGGGGACTTCTATGGCTACACCTTC.

In its sample, this clonotype was seen many times. The rearrangement links TRBV11-3 to TRBJ2-5, with D possibly matching TRBD2 (6 bases). The CDR3 is 14 residues long. CDR1 SGHNT and CDR2 YENEEA come from the germline V gene. V lost 4 bases and J lost 0, with 9 bases in between. The CDR3 protein is CASSSRLDQETQYF. The CDR3 bases are TGTGCCAGCAGCTCCAGACTAGACCAAGAGACCCAGTACTTC.

The chain couples TRBV15 to TRBJ2-3; 9 bases are a match to TRBD1. V lost 5 bases, J lost 0 bases, and 3 bases stayed unmatched. The CDR3 spans 15 residues. Germline CDR1 is LNHNV and CDR2 is YYDKDF (reference sequence). The CDR3 DNA sequence: TGTGCCACCAGCTCGGACAGGGGAAGCACAGATACGCAGTATTTT. Translated, it gives CATSSDRGSTDTQYF.

This clonotype was counted many times. V gene TRBV24-1 combines with J gene TRBJ1-1; the D gene is possibly TRBD1 (5 bases). The length of the CDR3 is 16 residues. Trimming left V 3 bases short and J 4 bases short, with 17 bases between. Germline CDR1 KGHDR, CDR2 SFDVKD. The DNA of the CDR3 is TGTGCCACCAGTGATGAGAGGAAGGGGAATCTCACTGAAGCTTTCTTT. It codes for CATSDERKGNLTEAFF.